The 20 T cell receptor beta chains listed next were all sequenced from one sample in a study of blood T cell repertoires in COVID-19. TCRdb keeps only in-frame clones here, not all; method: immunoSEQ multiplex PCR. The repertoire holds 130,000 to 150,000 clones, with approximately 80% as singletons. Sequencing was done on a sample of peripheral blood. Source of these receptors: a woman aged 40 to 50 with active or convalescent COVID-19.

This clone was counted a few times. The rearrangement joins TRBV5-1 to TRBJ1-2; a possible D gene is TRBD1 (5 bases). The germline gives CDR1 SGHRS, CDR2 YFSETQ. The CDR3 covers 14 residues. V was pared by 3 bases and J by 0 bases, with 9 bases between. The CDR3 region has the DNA TGCGCCAGCAGCTCGACAGCTCCTAACTATGGCTACACCTTC. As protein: CASSSTAPNYGYTF. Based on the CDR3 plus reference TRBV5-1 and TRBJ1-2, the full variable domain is KAGVTQTPRYLIKTRGQQVTLSCSPISGHRSVSWYQQTPGQGLQFLFEYFSETQRNKGNFPGRFSGRQFSNSRSEMNVSTLELGDSALYLCASSSTAPNYGYTFGSGTRLTVV.

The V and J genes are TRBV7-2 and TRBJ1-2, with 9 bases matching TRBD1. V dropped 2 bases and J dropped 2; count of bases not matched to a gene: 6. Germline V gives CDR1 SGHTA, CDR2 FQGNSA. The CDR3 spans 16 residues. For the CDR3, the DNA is TGTGCCAGCAGCTTACAACCGGGACAGGGCAACTATGGCTACACCTTC. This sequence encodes CASSLQPGQGNYGYTF.

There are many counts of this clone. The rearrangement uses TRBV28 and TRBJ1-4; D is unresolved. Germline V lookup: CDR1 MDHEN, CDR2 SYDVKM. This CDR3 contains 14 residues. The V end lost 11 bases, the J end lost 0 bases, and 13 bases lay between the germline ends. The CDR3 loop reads CAGASSATNEKLFF. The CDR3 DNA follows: TGTGCCGGAGCCAGCAGTGCAACTAATGAAAAACTGTTTTTT. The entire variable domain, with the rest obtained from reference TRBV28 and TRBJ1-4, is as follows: DVKVTQSSRYLVKRTGEKVFLECVQDMDHENMFWYRQDPGLGLRLIYFSYDVKMKEKGDIPEGYSVSREKKERFSLILESASTNQTSMYLCAGASSATNEKLFFGSGTQLSVL.

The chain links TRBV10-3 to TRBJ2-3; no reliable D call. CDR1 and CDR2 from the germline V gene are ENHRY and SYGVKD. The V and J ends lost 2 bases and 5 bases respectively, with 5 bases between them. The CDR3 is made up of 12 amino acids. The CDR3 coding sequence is TGTGCCATCAGTGAGGGCATAGATACGCAGTATTTT. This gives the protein CAISEGIDTQYF.

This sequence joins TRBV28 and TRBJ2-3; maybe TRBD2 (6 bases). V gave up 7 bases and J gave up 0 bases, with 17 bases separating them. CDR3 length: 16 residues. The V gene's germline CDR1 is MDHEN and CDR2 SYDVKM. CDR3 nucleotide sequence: TGTGCCAGCAAAAGATGGGCGGGGAGTAGCACAGATACGCAGTATTTT. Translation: CASKRWAGSSTDTQYF.

DNA for the CDR3: TGTGCCAGTAGACAGGGGGGGAACACTGAAGCTTTCTTT. This codes for CASRQGGNTEAFF. This rearrangement joins TRBV19 to TRBJ1-1; TRBD1 agrees at 8 bases. J was trimmed by 1 base and V by 6 bases; bases with no gene match: 1. CDR1 LNHDA and CDR2 SQIVND come from the germline V gene (reference sequence). CDR3 length: 13 residues.

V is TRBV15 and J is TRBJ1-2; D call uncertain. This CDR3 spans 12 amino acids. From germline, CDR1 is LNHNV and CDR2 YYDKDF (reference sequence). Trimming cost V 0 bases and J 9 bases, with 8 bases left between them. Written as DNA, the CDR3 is TGTGCCACCAGCAGAGATCGCGGGAGCTACACCTTC. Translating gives CATSRDRGSYTF.

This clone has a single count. DNA of the CDR3: TGCGCCAGCAGCCCCGCAGGGGGCGCGATTGAAAGGGCTTTCTTT. This sequence encodes CASSPAGGAIERAFF. The rearrangement joins TRBV5-1 to TRBJ1-1; 8 bases align to TRBD1. The CDR3 runs 15 residues. Germline loops: CDR1 SGHRS, CDR2 YFSETQ. Trimming took 4 bases from V and 11 from J; bases not matched to a gene: 16.

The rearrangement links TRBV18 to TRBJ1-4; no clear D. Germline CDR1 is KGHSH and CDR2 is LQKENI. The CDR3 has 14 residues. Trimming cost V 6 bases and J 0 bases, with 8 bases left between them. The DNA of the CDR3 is TGTGCCAGCTCCTTCGGTCCAACTAATGAAAAACTGTTTTTT. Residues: CASSFGPTNEKLFF.

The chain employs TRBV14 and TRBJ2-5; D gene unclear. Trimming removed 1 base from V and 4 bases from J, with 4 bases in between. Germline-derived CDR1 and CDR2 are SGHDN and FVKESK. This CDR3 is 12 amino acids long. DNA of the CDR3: TGTGCCAGCAGCCAAGTGAGAGAGACCCAGTACTTC. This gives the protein CASSQVRETQYF.

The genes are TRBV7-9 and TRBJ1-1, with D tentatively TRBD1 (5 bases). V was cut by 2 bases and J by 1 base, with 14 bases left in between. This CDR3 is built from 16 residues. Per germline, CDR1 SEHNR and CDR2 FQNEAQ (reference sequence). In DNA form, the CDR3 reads TGTGCCAGCAGCTTAACCCAGACCAGGGCGAACACTGAAGCTTTCTTT. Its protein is CASSLTQTRANTEAFF.

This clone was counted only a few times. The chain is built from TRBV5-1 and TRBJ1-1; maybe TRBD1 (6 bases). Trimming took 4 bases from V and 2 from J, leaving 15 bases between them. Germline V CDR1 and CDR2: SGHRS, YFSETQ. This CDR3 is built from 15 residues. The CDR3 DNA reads TGCGCCAGCAGCGAACAGGGTTTTCTTAACACTGAAGCTTTCTTT. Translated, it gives CASSEQGFLNTEAFF. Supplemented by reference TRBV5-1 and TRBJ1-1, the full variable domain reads KAGVTQTPRYLIKTRGQQVTLSCSPISGHRSVSWYQQTPGQGLQFLFEYFSETQRNKGNFPGRFSGRQFSNSRSEMNVSTLELGDSALYLCASSEQGFLNTEAFFGQGTRLTVV.

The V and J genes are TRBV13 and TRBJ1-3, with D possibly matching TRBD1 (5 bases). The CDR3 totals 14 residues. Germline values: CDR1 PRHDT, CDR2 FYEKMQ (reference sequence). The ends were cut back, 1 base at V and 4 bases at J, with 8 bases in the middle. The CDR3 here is CASSLAGPGNTIYF. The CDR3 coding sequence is TGTGCCAGCAGCTTAGCAGGGCCCGGAAACACCATATATTTT.

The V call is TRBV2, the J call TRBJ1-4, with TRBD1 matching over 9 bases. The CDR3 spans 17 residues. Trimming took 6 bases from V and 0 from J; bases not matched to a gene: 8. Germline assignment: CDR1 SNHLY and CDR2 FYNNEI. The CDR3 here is CASRHGTGLTTNEKLFF. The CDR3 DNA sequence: TGTGCCAGCAGACACGGGACAGGGTTGACAACTAATGAAAAACTGTTTTTT.

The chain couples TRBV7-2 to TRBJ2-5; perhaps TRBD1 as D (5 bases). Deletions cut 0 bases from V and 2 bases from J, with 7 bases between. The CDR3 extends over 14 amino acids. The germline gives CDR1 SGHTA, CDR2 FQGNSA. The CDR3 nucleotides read TGTGCCAGCAGCTTAGCGGGGCCTCAAGAGACCCAGTACTTC. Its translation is CASSLAGPQETQYF.

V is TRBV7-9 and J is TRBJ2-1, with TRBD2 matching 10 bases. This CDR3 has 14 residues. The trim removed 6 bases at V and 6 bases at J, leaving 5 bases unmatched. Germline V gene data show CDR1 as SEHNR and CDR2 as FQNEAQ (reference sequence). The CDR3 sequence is CASSSSGGANEQFF. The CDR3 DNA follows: TGTGCCAGCAGTTCCAGCGGGGGGGCCAATGAGCAGTTCTTC.

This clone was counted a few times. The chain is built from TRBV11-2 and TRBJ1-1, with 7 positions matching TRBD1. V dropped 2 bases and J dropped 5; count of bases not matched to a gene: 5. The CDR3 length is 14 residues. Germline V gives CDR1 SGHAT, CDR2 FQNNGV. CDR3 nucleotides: TGTGCCAGCAGCTTACAACAGGGGAGAACTGAAGCTTTCTTT. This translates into CASSLQQGRTEAFF.

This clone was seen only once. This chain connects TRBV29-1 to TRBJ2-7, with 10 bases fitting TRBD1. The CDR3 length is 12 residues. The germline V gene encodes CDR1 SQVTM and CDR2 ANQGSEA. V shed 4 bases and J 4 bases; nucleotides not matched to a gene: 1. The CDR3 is CSVVGQGYEQYF. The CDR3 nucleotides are TGCAGCGTTGTGGGACAGGGGTACGAGCAGTACTTC.

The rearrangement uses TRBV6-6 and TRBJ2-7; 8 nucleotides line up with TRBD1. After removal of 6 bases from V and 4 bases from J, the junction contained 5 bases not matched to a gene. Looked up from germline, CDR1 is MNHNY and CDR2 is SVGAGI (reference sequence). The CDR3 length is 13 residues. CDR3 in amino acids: CASRPGQGYEQYF. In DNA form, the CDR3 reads TGTGCCAGCAGACCAGGACAGGGTTACGAGCAGTACTTC.

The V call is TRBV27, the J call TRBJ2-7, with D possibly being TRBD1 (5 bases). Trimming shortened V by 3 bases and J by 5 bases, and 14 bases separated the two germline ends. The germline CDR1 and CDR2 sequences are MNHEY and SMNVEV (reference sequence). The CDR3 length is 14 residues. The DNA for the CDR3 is TGTGCCAGCAGTTTTCGGGCAGGGTACCACGAGCAGTACTTC. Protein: CASSFRAGYHEQYF.